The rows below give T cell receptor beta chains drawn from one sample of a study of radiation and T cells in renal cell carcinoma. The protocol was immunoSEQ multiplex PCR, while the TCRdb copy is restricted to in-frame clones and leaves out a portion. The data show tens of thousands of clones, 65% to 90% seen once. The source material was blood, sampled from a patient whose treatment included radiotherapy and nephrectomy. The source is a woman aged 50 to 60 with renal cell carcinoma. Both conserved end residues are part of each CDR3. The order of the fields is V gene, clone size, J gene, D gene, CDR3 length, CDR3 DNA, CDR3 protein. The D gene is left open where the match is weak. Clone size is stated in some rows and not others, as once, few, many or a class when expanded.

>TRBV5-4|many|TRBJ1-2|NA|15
TGTGCCAGCAGCCTGGGGCCCGGACAGCTCTATGGCTACACCTTC
CASSLGPGQLYGYTF
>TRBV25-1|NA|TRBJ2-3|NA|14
TGTGCCAGCAGTGATTACAGGGGGGGAGATACGCAGTATTTT
CASSDYRGGDTQYF
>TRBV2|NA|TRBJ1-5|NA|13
TGTGCCAGCAGTGAAGACAGGAATCAGCCCCAGCATTTT
CASSEDRNQPQHF
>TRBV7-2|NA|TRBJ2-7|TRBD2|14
TGTGCCAGCAGCTTTAGCGGGGGAGCCTACGAGCAGTACTTC
CASSFSGGAYEQYF
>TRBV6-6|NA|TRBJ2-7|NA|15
TGTGCCAGCAGACGGCAGGGCTCACTCTCCTACGAGCAGTACTTC
CASRRQGSLSYEQYF
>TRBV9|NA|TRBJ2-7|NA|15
TGTGCCAGCAGCGTAGGACAGGCACTCTCCTACGAGCAGTACTTC
CASSVGQALSYEQYF
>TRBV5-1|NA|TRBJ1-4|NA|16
TGCGCCAGCAGCCTGCAGGCAAGGGAGAGGGGGGAAAAACTGTTTTTT
CASSLQARERGEKLFF
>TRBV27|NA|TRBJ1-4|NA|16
TGTGCCAGCAGTGATCTAAGAACAGGGTTTCGGGAAAAACTGTTTTTT
CASSDLRTGFREKLFF
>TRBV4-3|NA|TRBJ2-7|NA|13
TGCGCCAGCAGCCACGGCCCCCTCTACGAGCAGTACTTC
CASSHGPLYEQYF
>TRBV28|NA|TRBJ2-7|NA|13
TGTGCCAGCAGGGCGGGTAGCTCCTACGAGCAGTACTTC
CASRAGSSYEQYF
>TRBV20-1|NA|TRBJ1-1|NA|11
TGCAGTGCTAGAAAACCTACTGAAGCTTTCTTT
CSARKPTEAFF
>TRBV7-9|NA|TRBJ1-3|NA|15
TGTGCCAGCAGCCCAGCCCTACCCTCTGGAAACACCATATATTTT
CASSPALPSGNTIYF
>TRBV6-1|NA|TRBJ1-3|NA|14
TGTGCCAGCAGTGAAAAGATCTCTGGAAACACCATATATTTT
CASSEKISGNTIYF
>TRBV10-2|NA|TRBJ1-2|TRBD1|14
TGCGCCAGCAGACAGGGGGAACAATACTATGGCTACACCTTC
CASRQGEQYYGYTF
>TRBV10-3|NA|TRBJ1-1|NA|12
TGTGCCATCAGTGAGTGGGGAACTGAAGCTTTCTTT
CAISEWGTEAFF
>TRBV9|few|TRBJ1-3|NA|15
TGTGCCAGCAGCGTAGAGCCAGGGACTGGAAACACCATATATTTT
CASSVEPGTGNTIYF
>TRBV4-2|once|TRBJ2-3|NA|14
TGTGCCAGCAGCCCGATTGGCGCCCCGGACGCGCAGTATTTT
CASSPIGAPDAQYF
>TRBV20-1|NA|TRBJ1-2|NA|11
TGCAGTGCTAGCCCGGGAACCTTTCTCACCTTC
CSASPGTFLTF
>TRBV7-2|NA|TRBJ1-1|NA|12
TGTGCCAGCAGCAGGGTAAACACTGAAGCTTTCTTT
CASSRVNTEAFF
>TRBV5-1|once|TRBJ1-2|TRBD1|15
TGCGCCAGCAGCTTGGAGGCAGGGGGGCTCTATGGCTACACCTTC
CASSLEAGGLYGYTF
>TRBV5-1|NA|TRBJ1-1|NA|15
TGCGCCAGCAGCTTGGGGGGCCAGGTGGCCGCTGAAGCTTTCTTT
CASSLGGQVAAEAFF
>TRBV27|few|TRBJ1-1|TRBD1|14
TGTGCCAGCAACCGACAGGGACCGAACACTGAAGCTTTCTTT
CASNRQGPNTEAFF
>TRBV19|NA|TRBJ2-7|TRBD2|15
TGTGCCAGTAGTATAGCTGCTAGCGGGATCTACGAGCAGTACTTC
CASSIAASGIYEQYF
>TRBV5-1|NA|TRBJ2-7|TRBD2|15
TGCGCCAGCAGCTTGGTTCTAGCGGGGGGATACGAGCAGTACTTC
CASSLVLAGGYEQYF
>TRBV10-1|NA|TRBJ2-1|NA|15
TGCGCCAGCAGCGGAGGGGCAGGCTCCTACAATGAGCAGTTCTTC
CASSGGAGSYNEQFF
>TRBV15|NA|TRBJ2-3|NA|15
TGTGCCACCGCCCGGGACTCTGGCGGGCCAGATACGCAGTATTTT
CATARDSGGPDTQYF
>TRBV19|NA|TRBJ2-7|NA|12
TGTGCCAGTCAGGGTTTCTCCTACGAGCAGTACTTC
CASQGFSYEQYF
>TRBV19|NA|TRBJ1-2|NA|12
TGTGCCACCATAGGACGGAGCTATGGCTACACCTTC
CATIGRSYGYTF
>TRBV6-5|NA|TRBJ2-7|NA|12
TGTGCCAGCTCCTCCGGACCCTACGAGCAGTACTTC
CASSSGPYEQYF
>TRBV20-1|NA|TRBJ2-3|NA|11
TGCAGTGCCCCGAGGGAAGATACGCAGTATTTT
CSAPREDTQYF
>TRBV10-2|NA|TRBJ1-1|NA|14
TGCGCCAGCAGAGTGGGAGGGGTCTACACTGAAGCTTTCTTT
CASRVGGVYTEAFF
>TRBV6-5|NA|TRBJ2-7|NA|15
TGTGCCAGCAGTTACGTGATGGGGCAGGGGTTCGAGCAGTACTTC
CASSYVMGQGFEQYF
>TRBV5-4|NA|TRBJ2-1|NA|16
TGTGCCAGCAGCCCGCAGGGGGGGGCCCCATACAATGAGCAGTTCTTC
CASSPQGGAPYNEQFF
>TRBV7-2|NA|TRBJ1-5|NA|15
TGTGCCAGCAGCTTGGGGGGAAGGAGCAATCAGCCCCAGCATTTT
CASSLGGRSNQPQHF
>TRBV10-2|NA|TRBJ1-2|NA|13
TGCGCCAGCAGTGGAGAATCTAACTATGGCTACACCTTC
CASSGESNYGYTF
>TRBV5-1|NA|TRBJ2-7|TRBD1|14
TGCGCCAGCAGCACGGGACAGGGGAATAACGAGCAGTACTTC
CASSTGQGNNEQYF
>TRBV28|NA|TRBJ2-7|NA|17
TGTGCCAGCACCCCACCCTTCGACAGGATGGGGTCCTACGAGCAGTACTTC
CASTPPFDRMGSYEQYF